The 22 T cell receptor beta chains reported below all come from one sample, sequenced in a study of cytomegalovirus exposure and HLA in healthy donors. 60 Vbeta and 13 Jbeta primers were used in PCR. Profiling relied on immunoSEQ multiplex PCR, and the TCRdb table lists in-frame clones only, not all of them. Here the sample spans about 170,000 clones, roughly 84% being singletons. The sample comprised PBMCs. The receptors stem from a man between 18 and 35 years old in good health and CMV-seropositive.

J is TRBJ2-7 and V is TRBV11-2; tentative D call: TRBD1 (5 bases). The CDR3 is 13 amino acids. V was cut by 5 bases and J by 0 bases, with 8 bases left in between. Germline V gene lookup returns CDR1 SGHAT and CDR2 FQNNGV. The CDR3 DNA reads as TGTGCCAGCAGCAACGGACACTCCTACGAGCAGTACTTC. Translated, it gives CASSNGHSYEQYF.

The V gene is TRBV6-5, the J gene TRBJ1-1; 11 nucleotides match TRBD1. J gave up 6 bases and V 2 bases, and 5 bases lay outside the gene matches. The V gene's germline CDR1 is MNHEY and CDR2 SVGAGI. The CDR3 spans 15 residues. CDR3 residues: CASSYGQGAGPEAFF. In nucleotides, the CDR3 is TGTGCCAGCAGTTACGGACAGGGGGCTGGGCCTGAAGCTTTCTTT.

This chain links TRBV19 with TRBJ1-2; 12 bases line up with TRBD1. Looked up from germline, CDR1 is LNHDA and CDR2 is SQIVND (reference sequence). After removal of 4 bases from V and 2 bases from J, the junction contained 5 bases not matched to a gene. The CDR3 has 16 residues. The CDR3 DNA reads TGTGCCAGTAGTACGGGACAGGGGGCAGTGAACTATGGCTACACCTTC. It specifies CASSTGQGAVNYGYTF.

The rearrangement links TRBV10-3 to TRBJ1-6, with D possibly being TRBD1 (5 bases). The CDR3 sequence is 14 residues long. Germline-derived CDR1 and CDR2 are ENHRY and SYGVKD. Deletions cut 2 bases from V and 7 bases from J, with 9 bases between. CDR3 DNA sequence: TGTGCCATCAGTGAGCCGGGGGGGAATTCACCCCTCCACTTT. As protein: CAISEPGGNSPLHF.

This chain uses TRBV23-1 with TRBJ1-5, with 8 bases lining up with TRBD1. TRBV23-1 is noted as an ORF with a role that remains uncertain. The V and J ends lost 3 bases and 3 bases, in that order; junction bases with no gene match: 4. The CDR3 length is 15 residues. CDR3 loop: CASSHRTGNNQPQHF. The CDR3 DNA follows: TGCGCCAGCAGTCACCGGACAGGGAACAATCAGCCCCAGCATTTT.

The rearrangement joins TRBV7-8 to TRBJ2-1, with D tentatively TRBD2 (5 bases). This CDR3 has 17 amino acids. Trimming removed 4 bases from V and 1 base from J, with 17 bases in between. CDR1 is SGHVS, CDR2 FQNEAQ, per germline. The CDR3: CASSSTGLLGSYNEQFF. The DNA of the CDR3 is TGTGCCAGCAGCTCCACTGGATTACTAGGATCCTACAATGAGCAGTTCTTC.

This clone occurred a few times. The V and J genes are TRBV20-1 and TRBJ1-1, with D possibly TRBD1 on 5 matching bases. The V end lost 5 bases, the J end lost 6 bases, and 10 bases lay between the germline ends. Germline CDR1 is DFQATT and CDR2 is SNEGSKA (reference sequence). The CDR3 consists of 11 residues. The CDR3 sequence: CSALKGAEAFF. CDR3 sequence (DNA): TGCAGTGCTCTTAAAGGGGCTGAAGCTTTCTTT.

The rearrangement links TRBV1 to TRBJ2-2; TRBD2 is the table's D call, not checked against the DNA. TRBV1 is listed as a pseudogene. The CDR3 runs to 17 residues. CDR3 nucleotide sequence: TGCACCAGCACCCTACGATACGGGGGGGCAAACACCGGGGAGCTGTTTTTT. Residues: CTSTLRYGGANTGELFF.

This rearrangement joins TRBV4-1 to TRBJ1-5, with TRBD1 matching 8 bases. Per the germline V gene, CDR1 is MGHRA and CDR2 is YSYEKL. J was trimmed by 8 bases and V by 3 bases; bases with no gene match: 6. The CDR3 has 14 residues. The CDR3 protein is CASSQWTGIEPQHF. CDR3 nucleotide sequence: TGCGCCAGCAGCCAGTGGACAGGGATTGAGCCCCAGCATTTT.

The chain links TRBV14 to TRBJ1-1, with 8 bases matching TRBD1. Germline V lookup: CDR1 SGHDN, CDR2 FVKESK. This CDR3 is 13 amino acids long. V trimming: 2 bases; J trimming: 5 bases; junction bases outside the gene matches: 1. The CDR3 spells CASSQQGATEAFF. In nucleotides, the CDR3 is TGTGCCAGCAGCCAACAGGGGGCGACTGAAGCTTTCTTT.

Worth noting for this clone: Other DNA sequences in the sample encode the same CDR3. This chain connects TRBV5-6 to TRBJ2-1; TRBD1 might be the D (5 bases). The CDR3 length is 13 residues. The ends were cut back, 4 bases at V and 3 bases at J, with 8 bases in the middle. CDR1 and CDR2 from the germline V gene are SGHDT and YYEEEE. In DNA, the CDR3 is TGTGCCAGCAGCCCCACAGGCTACAATGAGCAGTTCTTC. It translates to CASSPTGYNEQFF.

V and J are TRBV4-2 and TRBJ1-3, with D unclear. V lost 4 bases, J lost 2 bases, and 15 bases lay in between. Germline V gene lookup returns CDR1 LGHNA and CDR2 YNFKEQ. The CDR3 sequence is 16 residues long. The CDR3, as DNA: TGTGCCAGCAGCCGAGGCCTAGAGCAAGCTGGAAACACCATATATTTT. It translates to CASSRGLEQAGNTIYF.

This chain links TRBV9 with TRBJ2-3; D is undetermined. The V gene lost 3 bases and the J gene lost 2 bases, with 13 bases spanning the gap. The germline CDR1 and CDR2 sequences are SGDLS and YYNGEE. This CDR3 region has 15 residues. CDR3 nucleotide sequence: TGTGCCAGCAGCGACACAGAACATGTCACAGATACGCAGTATTTT. Its protein product is CASSDTEHVTDTQYF.

The count of this clone is one. V is TRBV6-6 and J is TRBJ2-1, with a weak D call TRBD1 (5 bases). This CDR3 spans 15 amino acids. Per germline, CDR1 MNHNY and CDR2 SVGAGI (reference sequence). Trimming stripped 0 bases from V and 6 bases from J, with 12 bases between. The CDR3: CASSYSGPPRNEQFF. DNA for the CDR3: TGTGCCAGCAGTTACTCGGGGCCCCCTCGCAATGAGCAGTTCTTC.

This clone has just a few counts. The J gene is TRBJ2-7, the V gene TRBV7-8, with TRBD1 as a possible D gene (6 bases). Trimming left V 3 bases short and J 0 bases short, with 9 bases between. CDR1 SGHVS and CDR2 FQNEAQ come from the germline V gene. The CDR3 runs to 14 residues. The CDR3 here is CASSLGATSYEQYF. DNA for the CDR3: TGTGCCAGCAGCTTGGGGGCGACCTCCTACGAGCAGTACTTC.

The rearrangement links TRBV7-2 to TRBJ1-5; D uncertain. The CDR3 runs 16 residues. Trimming removed 5 bases from V and 3 bases from J, with 17 bases in between. Per germline, CDR1 SGHTA and CDR2 FQGNSA. As DNA, the CDR3 is TGTGCCAGCAGCCCCAATCCTCGAGGGATCAATCAGCCCCAGCATTTT. Translated, it gives CASSPNPRGINQPQHF.

The rearrangement links TRBV30 to TRBJ2-3; D is possibly TRBD1 (6 bases). The CDR3 is 16 residues long. Trimming removed 0 bases from V and 2 bases from J, with 15 bases in between. Germline CDR1 and CDR2: GTSNPN and SVGIG (reference sequence). In nucleotides, the CDR3 is TGTGCCTGGAGTGTACCGGACAGCTTCTTCACAGATACGCAGTATTTT. This encodes CAWSVPDSFFTDTQYF.

Written as DNA, the CDR3 is TGTGCCAGCACCCCGGGGGGAGTGAGCACCGGGGAGCTGTTTTTT. Translated, it gives CASTPGGVSTGELFF. The V and J genes are TRBV6-5 and TRBJ2-2, with TRBD2 matching over 7 bases. Germline V lookup: CDR1 MNHEY, CDR2 SVGAGI. This CDR3 region has 15 residues. Trimming removed 7 bases from V and 4 bases from J; junction bases left unmatched: 9.

The chain recombines TRBV2 with TRBJ2-7; 8 bases agree with TRBD1. Germline loops: CDR1 SNHLY, CDR2 FYNNEI. V shed 6 bases, J shed 2 bases, and the junction held 9 bases outside the gene matches. The CDR3 runs to 15 residues. The CDR3 coding sequence is TGTGCCAGCAGACTGGGGCAGGGGGCACCCTACGAGCAGTACTTC. Translated: CASRLGQGAPYEQYF.

The chain carries TRBV29-1 and TRBJ2-3; TRBD2 agrees at 11 bases. This CDR3 spans 15 amino acids. Germline lookup yields CDR1 SQVTM and CDR2 ANQGSEA. With V trimmed by 8 bases and J by 2 bases, 9 bases remained unmatched. CDR3 amino acids: CSCDFSGGDTDTQYF. The CDR3 bases are TGCAGCTGCGACTTTAGCGGGGGGGACACAGATACGCAGTATTTT.

This chain links TRBV11-2 with TRBJ1-1; weak D call: TRBD1 (6 bases). The CDR3 runs to 14 residues. The germline V and J ends were trimmed by 5 bases and 2 bases, with 12 bases remaining between them. From germline, CDR1 is SGHAT and CDR2 FQNNGV. CDR3 region: CASSASRGNTEAFF. The DNA of the CDR3 is TGTGCCAGCAGCGCATCCAGGGGAAACACTGAAGCTTTCTTT.

The chain is built from TRBV4-3 and TRBJ2-2; D gene uncertain. Germline CDR1 is LGHNA and CDR2 is YSLEER. The CDR3 has 20 amino acids. V gave up 0 bases and J gave up 0 bases, with 20 bases separating them. CDR3 nucleotides: TGCGCCAGCAGCCAAGACGGAGCGAACAATCTTTTAACGAACACCGGGGAGCTGTTTTTT. Translated, it gives CASSQDGANNLLTNTGELFF.